The 13 T cell receptor beta chains below were found in one sample sequenced in a study of cytomegalovirus exposure and HLA in healthy donors. Libraries were prepared by immunoSEQ multiplex PCR; TCRdb keeps only in-frame clonotypes and omits some of them. The table has about 78,000 clones, 96% seen once. The sample comprised PBMCs. The origin of the receptors is a man between 18 and 29 years old in good health and CMV-seropositive.

The genes are TRBV7-9 and TRBJ1-1; tentative D call: TRBD1 (5 bases). V was cut by 4 bases and J by 3 bases, with 12 bases left in between. The CDR3 has 14 residues. CDR1 is SEHNR and CDR2 is FQNEAQ in the germline V gene (reference sequence). The chain's CDR3 is CASSSRAPDTEAFF. The CDR3 nucleotides read TGTGCCAGCAGCTCCAGGGCCCCCGACACTGAAGCTTTCTTT.

This chain joins TRBV5-1 and TRBJ1-1, with 10 bases matching TRBD1. V gave up 3 bases and J gave up 11 bases; unmatched junction bases: 7. The germline V gene has CDR1 SGHRS and CDR2 YFSETQ. This CDR3 spans 13 amino acids. The CDR3: CASSWGTGEEAFF. Written as DNA, the CDR3 is TGCGCCAGCAGCTGGGGGACAGGGGAGGAGGCTTTCTTT.

The chain employs TRBV4-1 and TRBJ2-1; possibly TRBD2 for D (6 bases). Looked up from germline, CDR1 is MGHRA and CDR2 is YSYEKL. Trimming cost V 1 base and J 5 bases, with 12 bases left between them. The CDR3 is 15 residues long. The CDR3 is CASSQVVGRDNEQFF. DNA of the CDR3: TGCGCCAGCAGCCAAGTCGTCGGGAGAGACAATGAGCAGTTCTTC.

The V call is TRBV27, the J call TRBJ2-7, with D maybe TRBD2 (6 bases). V was clipped by 3 bases and J by 3 bases, with 21 bases between them. Germline values: CDR1 MNHEY, CDR2 SMNVEV (reference sequence). The CDR3 contains 17 residues. CDR3 nucleotides: TGTGCCAGCAGTTTGTCCAGGGACTCCCAATCATTCTACGAGCAGTACTTC. This codes for CASSLSRDSQSFYEQYF.

The CDR3 here is CASIPWGVVGYTF. CDR3 nucleotides: TGTGCCAGCATCCCCTGGGGGGTAGTTGGCTACACCTTC. The chain employs TRBV28 and TRBJ1-2, with D possibly matching TRBD1 (5 bases). The CDR3 sequence is 13 residues long. Germline loops: CDR1 MDHEN, CDR2 SYDVKM. The V end was cut by 7 bases, the J end by 7 bases, with 16 bases between.

The V call is TRBV5-1, the J call TRBJ2-7, with 11 bases lining up with TRBD2. This CDR3 has 17 amino acids. Germline trimming cut 5 bases from V and 0 bases from J; bases unmatched to any gene: 10. Germline-derived CDR1 and CDR2 are SGHRS and YFSETQ. The CDR3 region is CASRETSGITGSYEQYF. CDR3 DNA: TGCGCCAGCAGGGAGACTAGCGGGATTACGGGCTCCTACGAGCAGTACTTC.

The chain recombines TRBV7-9 with TRBJ2-2, with 7 bases identical to TRBD1. This CDR3 region has 15 residues. Germline CDR1 SEHNR, CDR2 FQNEAQ (reference sequence). With V trimmed by 3 bases and J by 7 bases, 8 bases remained unmatched. The DNA of the CDR3 is TGTGCCAGCAGCTTTCGGCAGGGGGTGGTCGGGGAGCTGTTTTTT. Translating it yields CASSFRQGVVGELFF.

This clone was counted a single time. In nucleotides, the CDR3 is TGCGCCAGCAGCTTTTCAGGTATCGGCTACACCTTC. Amino acids: CASSFSGIGYTF. This chain links TRBV5-1 with TRBJ1-2; no clear D gene. The germline CDR1 and CDR2 sequences are SGHRS and YFSETQ. There are 12 residues in the CDR3. Trimming pared 2 bases from V and 8 bases from J, leaving 10 bases between.

This clone has only one observation. Within the sample, other DNA sequences also encode this same CDR3. The chain joins TRBV6-6 to TRBJ1-5, with D possibly being TRBD1 (6 bases). Germline V gene sequence: CDR1 MNHNY, CDR2 SVGAGI (reference sequence). The CDR3 has 14 amino acids. Trimming left V 6 bases short and J 2 bases short, with 11 bases between. CDR3 loop: CASSSRQGNQPQHF. The DNA of the CDR3 is TGTGCCAGCAGCTCTCGACAGGGCAATCAGCCCCAGCATTTT.

The chain couples TRBV7-9 to TRBJ1-3; possibly TRBD1 for D (6 bases). Germline values: CDR1 SEHNR, CDR2 FQNEAQ (reference sequence). The CDR3 length is 13 residues. V was trimmed by 5 bases and J by 4 bases, leaving 9 bases between them. CDR3 nucleotide sequence: TGTGCCAGCAGCGGGACACGAGGAAACACCATATATTTT. Translation: CASSGTRGNTIYF.

The V call is TRBV5-1, the J call TRBJ2-3; a weak D match, TRBD2 (6 bases). Germline values: CDR1 SGHRS, CDR2 YFSETQ. This CDR3 is 15 amino acids long. V was shortened by 2 bases and J by 3 bases, with 13 bases between the two germline ends. CDR3 in DNA: TGCGCCAGCAGCTTCGGGACTCCCTTGACAGATACGCAGTATTTT. This codes for CASSFGTPLTDTQYF.

V and J are TRBV5-4 and TRBJ1-1; 7 bases fit TRBD1. Per germline, CDR1 SGHNT and CDR2 YYREEE (reference sequence). The CDR3 is 15 amino acids. V dropped 5 bases and J dropped 0; count of bases not matched to a gene: 7. The CDR3 loop is CASRFSGTVNTEAFF. The CDR3 bases are TGTGCCAGCAGGTTCTCCGGGACAGTGAACACTGAAGCTTTCTTT.

This rearrangement joins TRBV6-5 to TRBJ2-7, with 11 bases matching TRBD2. V was pared by 6 bases and J by 2 bases, with 9 bases of the junction left unmatched. CDR3 length: 16 amino acids. Germline V gene sequence: CDR1 MNHEY, CDR2 SVGAGI. CDR3 loop: CASRYGTSGSAYEQYF. The CDR3 nucleotides read TGTGCCAGCAGATACGGTACTAGCGGGAGTGCCTACGAGCAGTACTTC.